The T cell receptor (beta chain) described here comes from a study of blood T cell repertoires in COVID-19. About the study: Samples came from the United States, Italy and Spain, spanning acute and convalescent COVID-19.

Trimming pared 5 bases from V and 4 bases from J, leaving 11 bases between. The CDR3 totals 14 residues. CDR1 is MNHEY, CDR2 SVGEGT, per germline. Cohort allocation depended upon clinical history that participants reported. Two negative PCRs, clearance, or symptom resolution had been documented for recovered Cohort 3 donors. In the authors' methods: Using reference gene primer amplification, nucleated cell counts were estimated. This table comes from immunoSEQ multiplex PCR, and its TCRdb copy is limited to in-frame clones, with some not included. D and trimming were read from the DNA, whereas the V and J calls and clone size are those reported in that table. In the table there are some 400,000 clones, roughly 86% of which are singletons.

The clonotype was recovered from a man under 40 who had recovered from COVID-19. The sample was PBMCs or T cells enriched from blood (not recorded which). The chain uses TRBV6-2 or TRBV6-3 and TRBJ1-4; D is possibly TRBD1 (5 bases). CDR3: CASSKRGSNEKLFF. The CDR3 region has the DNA TGTGCCAGCAGTAAGCGGGGCAGTAATGAAAAACTGTTTTTT.